The present entry profiles one T cell receptor (beta chain) with its context. The authors' processing: Amplification of reference gene primers was used by the study to estimate nucleated cell counts. Repertoires were generated with immunoSEQ multiplex PCR, while TCRdb's copy carries only in-frame clones and drops some. That table furnishes V, J and clone size, whereas the DNA furnished D and trimming. The sample has roughly 120,000 clones, under 80% seen once. This sample was included in a study of blood T cell repertoires in COVID-19. Sequencing was done on a sample of peripheral blood. The sequence derives from a man in his 70s with acute or convalescent COVID-19.

The CDR3 is CASTGQGAWEKLFF. The DNA of the CDR3 is TGTGCCAGCACCGGACAGGGGGCTTGGGAAAAACTGTTTTTT. This chain uses TRBV2 with TRBJ1-4; 11 bases are a match to TRBD1. This CDR3 region has 14 residues. Germline trimming cut 7 bases from V and 8 bases from J; bases unmatched to any gene: 6. Germline V gene sequence: CDR1 SNHLY, CDR2 FYNNEI.